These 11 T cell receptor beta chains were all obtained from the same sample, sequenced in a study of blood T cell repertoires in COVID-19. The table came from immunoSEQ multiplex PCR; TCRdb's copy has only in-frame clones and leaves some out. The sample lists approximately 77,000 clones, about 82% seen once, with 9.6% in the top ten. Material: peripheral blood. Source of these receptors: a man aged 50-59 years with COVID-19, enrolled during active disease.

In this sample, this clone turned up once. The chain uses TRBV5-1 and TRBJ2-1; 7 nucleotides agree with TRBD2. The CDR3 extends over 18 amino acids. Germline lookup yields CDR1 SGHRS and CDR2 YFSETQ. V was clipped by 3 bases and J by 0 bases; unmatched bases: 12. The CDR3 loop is CASSSRRGSDSSYNEQFF. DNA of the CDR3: TGCGCCAGCAGCTCAAGGCGCGGGAGTGACAGCTCCTACAATGAGCAGTTCTTC.

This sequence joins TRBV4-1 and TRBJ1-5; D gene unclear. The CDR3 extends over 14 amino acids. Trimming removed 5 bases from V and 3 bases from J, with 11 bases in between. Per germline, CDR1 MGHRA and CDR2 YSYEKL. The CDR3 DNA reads TGCGCCAGCAGCTCCCCACAGAACAATCAGCCCCAGCATTTT. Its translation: CASSSPQNNQPQHF.

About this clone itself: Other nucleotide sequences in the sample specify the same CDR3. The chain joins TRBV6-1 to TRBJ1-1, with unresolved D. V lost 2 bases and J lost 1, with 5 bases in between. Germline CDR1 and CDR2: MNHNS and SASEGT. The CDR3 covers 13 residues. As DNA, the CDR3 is TGTGCCAGCAGTGAACGGGGGAACACTGAAGCTTTCTTT. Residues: CASSERGNTEAFF.

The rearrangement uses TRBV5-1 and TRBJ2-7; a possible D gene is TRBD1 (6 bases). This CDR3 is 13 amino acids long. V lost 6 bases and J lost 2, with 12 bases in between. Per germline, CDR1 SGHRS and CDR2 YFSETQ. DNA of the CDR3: TGCGCCAGCAACCAAGGGACAACCTACGAGCAGTACTTC. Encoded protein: CASNQGTTYEQYF. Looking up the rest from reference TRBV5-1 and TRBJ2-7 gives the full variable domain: KAGVTQTPRYLIKTRGQQVTLSCSPISGHRSVSWYQQTPGQGLQFLFEYFSETQRNKGNFPGRFSGRQFSNSRSEMNVSTLELGDSALYLCASNQGTTYEQYFGPGTRLTVT.

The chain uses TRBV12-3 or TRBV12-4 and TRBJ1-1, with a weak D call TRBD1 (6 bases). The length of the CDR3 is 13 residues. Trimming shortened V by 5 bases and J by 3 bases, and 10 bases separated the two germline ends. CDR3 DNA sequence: TGTGCCAGCAGTGGGAAGGGGGACACTGAAGCTTTCTTT. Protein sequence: CASSGKGDTEAFF.

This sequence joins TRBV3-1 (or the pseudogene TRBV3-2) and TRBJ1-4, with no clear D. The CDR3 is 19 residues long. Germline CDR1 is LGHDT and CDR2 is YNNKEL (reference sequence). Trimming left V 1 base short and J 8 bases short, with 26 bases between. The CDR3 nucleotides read TGTGCCAGCAGCCAAGGGCGCCCCCGGGTCCGTGGTTTTTGGGAAAAACTGTTTTTT. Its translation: CASSQGRPRVRGFWEKLFF.

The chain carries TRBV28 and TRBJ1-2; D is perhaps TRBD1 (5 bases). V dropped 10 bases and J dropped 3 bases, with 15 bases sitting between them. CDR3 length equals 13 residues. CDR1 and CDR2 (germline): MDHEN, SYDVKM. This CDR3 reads CATHPGMYYGYTF. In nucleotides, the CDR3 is TGTGCCACCCACCCAGGGATGTACTATGGCTACACCTTC.

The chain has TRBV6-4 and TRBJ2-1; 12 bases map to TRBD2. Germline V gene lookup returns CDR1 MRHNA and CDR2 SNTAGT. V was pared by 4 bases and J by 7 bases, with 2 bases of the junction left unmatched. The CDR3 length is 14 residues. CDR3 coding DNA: TGTGCCAGCAGTGCCGGGACTAGCGGGAATGAGCAGTTCTTC. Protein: CASSAGTSGNEQFF.

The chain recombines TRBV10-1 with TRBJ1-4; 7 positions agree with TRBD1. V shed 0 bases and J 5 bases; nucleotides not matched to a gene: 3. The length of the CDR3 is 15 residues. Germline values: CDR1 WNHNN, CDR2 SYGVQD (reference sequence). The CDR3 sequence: CASSESSDRNEKLFF. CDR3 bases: TGCGCCAGCAGTGAGTCGTCGGACAGGAATGAAAAACTGTTTTTT.

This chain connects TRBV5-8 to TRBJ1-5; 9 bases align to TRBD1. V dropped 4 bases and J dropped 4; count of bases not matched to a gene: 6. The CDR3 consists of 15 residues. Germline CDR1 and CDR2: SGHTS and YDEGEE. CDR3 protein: CASSLGQGVNQPQHF. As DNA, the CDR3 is TGTGCCAGCAGCCTGGGACAGGGAGTGAATCAGCCCCAGCATTTT.

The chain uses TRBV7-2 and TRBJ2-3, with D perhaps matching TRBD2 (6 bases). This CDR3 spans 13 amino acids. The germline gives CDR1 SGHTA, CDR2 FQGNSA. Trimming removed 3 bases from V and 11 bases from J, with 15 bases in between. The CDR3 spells CASSLGLERVQYF. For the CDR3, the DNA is TGTGCCAGCAGCTTGGGGCTTGAGCGGGTGCAGTATTTT. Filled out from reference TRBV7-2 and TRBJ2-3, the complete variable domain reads GAGVSQSPSNKVTEKGKDVELRCDPISGHTALYWYRQSLGQGLEFLIYFQGNSAPDKSGLPSDRFSAERTGGSVSTLTIQRTQQEDSAVYLCASSLGLERVQYFGPGTRLTVL.